Listed below are T cell receptor beta chains from one sample, sequenced in a study of blood T cell repertoires in COVID-19. Assay: immunoSEQ multiplex PCR; the TCRdb copy retains only in-frame clones and omits some. This table holds 90,000 to 150,000 clones, around nine tenths found once. The sample consisted of peripheral blood. Receptor source: a human donor with acute or convalescent COVID-19. The donor label of this sample is uncertain. The CDR3 runs from the conserved cysteine through the conserved F or W. Fields, in order: J gene, D gene, V gene, clone size, CDR3 DNA, CDR3 protein. A D gene is named only where the DNA matches it firmly. Expanded clones get a size class; other rows say once, few or many, or leave the size out.

J: TRBJ1-2
D: .
V: TRBV7-2
size: .
DNA: TGTGCCAGCAGCCGGATGGGTTCAGGGGCGGACTATGGCTACACCTTC
CDR3: CASSRMGSGADYGYTF

J: TRBJ2-7
D: .
V: TRBV7-9
size: once
DNA: TGTGCCAGCAGCCCGATCGTCGACAGGAGTTACGAGCAGTACTTC
CDR3: CASSPIVDRSYEQYF

J: TRBJ1-4
D: .
V: TRBV5-1
size: .
DNA: TGCGCCAGCAGCTTGGGGGGCCAAACTAATGAAAAACTGTTTTTT
CDR3: CASSLGGQTNEKLFF

J: TRBJ1-1
D: .
V: TRBV7-9
size: .
DNA: TGTGCCAGCAGCCGACGGGGGGGACTAACAGTTTTCACTGAAGCTTTCTTT
CDR3: CASSRRGGLTVFTEAFF

J: TRBJ1-3
D: TRBD1
V: TRBV6-2/TRBV6-3
size: once
DNA: TGTGCCAGCAGACCTTCCGTCGGGACAGGGGGCTTTTCTGGAAACACCATATATTTT
CDR3: CASRPSVGTGGFSGNTIYF

J: TRBJ1-4
D: TRBD1
V: TRBV28
size: .
DNA: TGTGCCAGCAGCCTTGACAGGGGGCGTGAAAAACTGTTTTTT
CDR3: CASSLDRGREKLFF

J: TRBJ2-1
D: .
V: TRBV18
size: once
DNA: TGTGCCAGCTCACTCCCGAGGAATGAGCAGTTCTTC
CDR3: CASSLPRNEQFF

J: TRBJ2-7
D: TRBD1
V: TRBV5-6
size: .
DNA: TGTGCCAGCAGCCGGGGCCCGGACAGGGGGCTTTACGAGCAGTACTTC
CDR3: CASSRGPDRGLYEQYF

J: TRBJ1-1
D: TRBD1
V: TRBV6-5
size: .
DNA: TGTGCCAGCAAACGACAGGGGAAGGCTGAAGCTTTCTTT
CDR3: CASKRQGKAEAFF

J: TRBJ2-3
D: TRBD2
V: TRBV13
size: .
DNA: TGTGCCAGCAGCTTAAGCGGGAGGGGCACAGATACGCAGTATTTT
CDR3: CASSLSGRGTDTQYF

J: TRBJ2-5
D: TRBD1
V: TRBV5-6
size: .
DNA: TGTGCCAGCAGCTTGGTAGGACAGGGGAAACTCCAAGAGACCCAGTACTTC
CDR3: CASSLVGQGKLQETQYF

J: TRBJ1-2
D: .
V: TRBV19
size: .
DNA: TGTGCCAGTAGTCCCCTCGGGGGTGGCTACACCTTC
CDR3: CASSPLGGGYTF

J: TRBJ1-6
D: .
V: TRBV6-2/TRBV6-3
size: .
DNA: TGTGCCAGCAGTTACGGAGGATCACCCCTCCACTTT
CDR3: CASSYGGSPLHF

J: TRBJ1-3
D: .
V: TRBV13
size: .
DNA: TGTGCCAGCAGCTTAAGTAGGGGATATGGAAACACCATATATTTT
CDR3: CASSLSRGYGNTIYF

J: TRBJ2-7
D: .
V: TRBV19
size: once
DNA: TGTGCCAGTAGTCGACTGAGCGGGTTACCCTACGAGCAGTACTTC
CDR3: CASSRLSGLPYEQYF

J: TRBJ1-1
D: .
V: TRBV11-2
size: .
DNA: TGTGCCAGCAGCTTAGCTCCGGTCTCTGAAGCTTTCTTT
CDR3: CASSLAPVSEAFF

J: TRBJ1-1
D: TRBD1
V: TRBV18
size: .
DNA: TGTGCCAGCTCACAAACCGGGACAGGGGCGAGTACTGAAGCTTTCTTT
CDR3: CASSQTGTGASTEAFF

J: TRBJ2-2
D: TRBD2
V: TRBV4-2
size: .
DNA: TGTGCCAGCAGCCAATTAGCGGGAGGGCCTGGCGGGGAGCTGTTTTTT
CDR3: CASSQLAGGPGGELFF

J: TRBJ1-1
D: .
V: TRBV3-1/TRBV3-2
size: few
DNA: TGTGCCAGCAGCCACCCGGGCACTGAAGCTTTCTTT
CDR3: CASSHPGTEAFF

J: TRBJ1-2
D: .
V: TRBV30
size: .
DNA: TGTGCCTGGGCAAACGGCGGGGGCTATGGCTACACCTTC
CDR3: CAWANGGGYGYTF

J: TRBJ1-2
D: .
V: TRBV28
size: .
DNA: TGTGCCAGCAGTTTATGGACAGGATATGGCTACACCTTC
CDR3: CASSLWTGYGYTF

J: TRBJ1-1
D: .
V: TRBV7-3
size: .
DNA: TGTGCCAGCAGCTTAAACAGGGACACTGAAGCTTTCTTT
CDR3: CASSLNRDTEAFF

J: TRBJ2-1
D: TRBD2
V: TRBV10-3
size: .
DNA: TGTGCCTCAAGAGGGCGGGAGACGGTCAACAATGAGCAGTTCTTC
CDR3: CASRGRETVNNEQFF

J: TRBJ2-1
D: .
V: TRBV19
size: .
DNA: TGTGCCAGTAGTATTGGTCTAGCGTCTAACAATGAGCAGTTCTTC
CDR3: CASSIGLASNNEQFF

J: TRBJ2-5
D: TRBD2
V: TRBV7-8
size: .
DNA: TGTGCCAGCAGCTTGGCTAGCGGGGGGGCGAGAGAGACCCAGTACTTC
CDR3: CASSLASGGARETQYF

J: TRBJ1-2
D: .
V: TRBV28
size: .
DNA: TGTGCCAGCAGTTTCGCGGGCCGGGGTGGCTACACCTTC
CDR3: CASSFAGRGGYTF

J: TRBJ2-2
D: TRBD2
V: TRBV3-1/TRBV3-2
size: .
DNA: TGTGCCAGCAGCCAAGACCTAGCGGTTGGGGAGCTGTTTTTT
CDR3: CASSQDLAVGELFF

J: TRBJ2-1
D: .
V: TRBV12-3/TRBV12-4
size: .
DNA: TGTGCCAGCATTGCAGGGAACAATGAGCAGTTCTTC
CDR3: CASIAGNNEQFF

J: TRBJ2-5
D: TRBD2
V: TRBV14
size: few
DNA: TGTGCCAGCAGCCAAGCATATACACATAGCGGGACCCAAGAGACCCAGTACTTC
CDR3: CASSQAYTHSGTQETQYF

J: TRBJ1-3
D: TRBD1
V: TRBV18
size: .
DNA: TGTGCCAGCTCACCTAGCGGACAGGACACCATATATTTT
CDR3: CASSPSGQDTIYF

J: TRBJ2-4
D: .
V: TRBV5-6
size: .
DNA: TGTGCCAGCAGCTCAGGGGACCTAATAGCCAAAAACATTCAGTACTTC
CDR3: CASSSGDLIAKNIQYF

J: TRBJ2-1
D: TRBD2
V: TRBV7-2
size: .
DNA: TGTGCCAGCAGCCCCCCCGCCGCGGGGGGGGGTGGTGAGCAGTTCTTC
CDR3: CASSPPAAGGGGEQFF

J: TRBJ1-1
D: .
V: TRBV5-1
size: .
DNA: TGCGCCAGCAGCTTATTAGGAGCGACTGAAGCTTTCTTT
CDR3: CASSLLGATEAFF

J: TRBJ1-6
D: TRBD1
V: TRBV10-3
size: .
DNA: TGTGCCATCAGTGGGGGACAGGGAGACTATAATTCACCCCTCCACTTT
CDR3: CAISGGQGDYNSPLHF

J: TRBJ2-1
D: TRBD1
V: TRBV5-5
size: .
DNA: TGTGCCAGCACCGGGACAGGGGGCAATGAGCAGTTCTTC
CDR3: CASTGTGGNEQFF

J: TRBJ1-4
D: TRBD1
V: TRBV5-5
size: .
DNA: TGTGCCAGCAGCTTTTCGGGACAGCAAGAAAAACTGTTTTTT
CDR3: CASSFSGQQEKLFF